The present TCR beta chain was sequenced within a study of T cell responses to AZD1222 COVID-19 vaccine. Study results and caveats: The study reported that nearly half of spike-specific TCRs target unmutated variant regions.

There are a few counts of this clone. Its antigen is unknown. Sequenced by immunoSEQ multiplex PCR; TCRdb stores in-frame clones only, minus some. This table holds 150,000 to 160,000 clones, roughly nine tenths found once. From germline, CDR1 is LNHDA and CDR2 SQIVND (reference sequence). V gave up 3 bases and J gave up 0 bases, with 12 bases separating them. This CDR3 contains 16 residues. The chain carries TRBV19 and TRBJ2-1, with D perhaps TRBD2 (5 bases). The clonotype originates from an adult in good health. Sequenced here: peripheral blood, sampled on day 0 of MenACWY control vaccination. The CDR3 reads CASSIPPGSSYNEQFF. CDR3 coding DNA: TGTGCCAGTAGTATCCCCCCGGGGAGCTCCTACAATGAGCAGTTCTTC.